Below are 26 T cell receptor beta chains sequenced from a single sample in a study of blood T cell repertoires in COVID-19. Generated by immunoSEQ multiplex PCR, the TCRdb table keeps only in-frame clones and is missing some. This sample has fewer than 150,000 clones; roughly 88% occur once, and the top ten carry roughly 1%. The specimen was peripheral blood. Receptor source: a woman aged 50 to 60 with active or convalescent COVID-19.

This chain connects TRBV28 to TRBJ1-4, with D unclear. In germline, CDR1 is MDHEN, CDR2 SYDVKM. The CDR3 runs 14 residues. Trimming stripped 1 base from V and 3 bases from J, with 6 bases between. The CDR3 DNA reads as TGTGCCAGCAGTTTATATGCAGCTAATGAAAAACTGTTTTTT. Residues: CASSLYAANEKLFF.

The rearrangement links TRBV4-2 to TRBJ2-2; 14 positions match TRBD2. The CDR3 consists of 16 residues. The V gene's germline CDR1 is LGHNA and CDR2 YNFKEQ. The trim removed 4 bases at V and 3 bases at J, leaving 1 base unmatched. The CDR3 DNA is TGTGCCAGCAGCCCGGGACTAGCGGGAGACACCGGGGAGCTGTTTTTT. This encodes CASSPGLAGDTGELFF.

The table lists this clone with a few counts. V is TRBV7-9 and J is TRBJ2-1, with D possibly TRBD2 on 6 matching bases. Germline CDR1 is SEHNR and CDR2 is FQNEAQ (reference sequence). Trimming removed 5 bases from V and 2 bases from J, with 13 bases in between. The CDR3 contains 15 residues. The CDR3 region has the DNA TGTGCCAGCAGCCCGCTCTTAGCGGCCTACAATGAGCAGTTCTTC. As protein: CASSPLLAAYNEQFF.

The gene calls are TRBV6-2 or TRBV6-3 and TRBJ2-1, with D tentatively TRBD2 (6 bases). Trimming removed 0 bases at V and 9 bases at J, with 21 bases between. This CDR3 region has 17 residues. The germline V gene encodes CDR1 MNHEY and CDR2 SVGEGT. The CDR3 DNA reads TGTGCCAGCAGTTACTCGAGAAGGATCCCTAATAGCGGTGAGCAGTTCTTC. It translates to CASSYSRRIPNSGEQFF.

The rearrangement uses TRBV7-2 and TRBJ2-2, with TRBD2 identical over 12 bases. The V gene end was trimmed by 6 bases and the J gene end by 5 bases; junction bases not matched to a gene: 7. The CDR3 is 16 residues long. Looked up from germline, CDR1 is SGHTA and CDR2 is FQGNSA. Written as DNA, the CDR3 is TGTGCCAGCAGTCTCGTTGGGACTAGCGGGACCGGGGAGCTGTTTTTT. Amino acids: CASSLVGTSGTGELFF.

This sequence joins TRBV5-1 and TRBJ2-7; 12 bases map to TRBD2. The CDR3 consists of 15 residues. The V segment lost 4 bases and the J segment 2 bases; nucleotides outside the gene matches: 4. In germline, CDR1 is SGHRS, CDR2 YFSETQ. This CDR3 reads CASSVGLAGTYEQYF. The CDR3 nucleotides read TGCGCCAGCAGCGTCGGACTAGCGGGAACCTACGAGCAGTACTTC.

The chain joins TRBV6-4 to TRBJ2-3, with D maybe TRBD1 (5 bases). The V and J ends lost 4 bases and 9 bases respectively, with 14 bases between them. Germline V gives CDR1 MRHNA, CDR2 SNTAGT. This CDR3 comprises 13 residues. The CDR3, as DNA: TGTGCCAGCAGTGTAGGGCCCTCAGGGACGCAGTATTTT. Its protein product is CASSVGPSGTQYF.

The chain links TRBV27 to TRBJ2-7; the D gene is possibly TRBD2 (6 bases). The CDR3 is made up of 16 amino acids. Deletions cut 5 bases from V and 2 bases from J, with 19 bases between. Germline CDR1 is MNHEY and CDR2 is SMNVEV (reference sequence). The CDR3 loop is CASSLTPSDYPYEQYF. The DNA for the CDR3 is TGTGCCAGCAGTCTAACTCCTAGCGACTACCCCTACGAGCAGTACTTC.

The chain is built from TRBV27 and TRBJ1-2, with a possible D match to TRBD1 (5 bases). V was clipped by 3 bases and J by 6 bases, with 17 bases between them. This CDR3 comprises 15 residues. The V gene's germline CDR1 is MNHEY and CDR2 SMNVEV (reference sequence). The DNA for the CDR3 is TGTGCCAGCAGTTTGTCGGGCAGCCCAGGGCATGGCTACACCTTC. Translating it yields CASSLSGSPGHGYTF.

The J gene is TRBJ2-2, the V gene TRBV9, with TRBD2 identical over 8 bases. This CDR3 is 14 amino acids long. Germline assignment: CDR1 SGDLS and CDR2 YYNGEE. V lost 6 bases to trimming and J lost 6 bases; unmatched junction nucleotides: 7. CDR3 coding DNA: TGTGCCAGCACCGTGGGAGCGGGAGCCGGGGAGCTGTTTTTT. This translates into CASTVGAGAGELFF.

The chain links TRBV7-9 to TRBJ2-5, with TRBD2 identical over 14 bases. The CDR3 spans 17 residues. Unmatched junction bases numbered 8, after V lost 3 bases and J lost 5 bases. Germline-derived CDR1 and CDR2 are SEHNR and FQNEAQ (reference sequence). The CDR3 reads CASSFGTSGSLEETQYF. DNA of the CDR3: TGTGCCAGCAGCTTCGGGACTAGCGGGAGTCTCGAGGAGACCCAGTACTTC.

This clone was detected once. V gene TRBV14 combines with J gene TRBJ2-4; 8 bases map to TRBD2. CDR1 is SGHDN and CDR2 is FVKESK in the germline V gene. The CDR3 contains 14 residues. The V segment lost 4 bases and the J segment 7 bases; nucleotides outside the gene matches: 6. CDR3 DNA: TGTGCCAGCAGCCGCCCGGGACTAGGGAACATTCAGTACTTC. This translates into CASSRPGLGNIQYF.

This clone showed up just once. The CDR3 protein is CASSPGTGGAGEKLFF. The CDR3 nucleotides are TGTGCCAGCAGCCCCGGGACAGGGGGCGCCGGCGAAAAACTGTTTTTT. The V call is TRBV3-1 (or the pseudogene TRBV3-2), the J call TRBJ1-4; 12 bases agree with TRBD1. This CDR3 region has 16 residues. V shed 4 bases, J shed 8 bases, and the junction held 8 bases outside the gene matches. Per the germline V gene, CDR1 is LGHDT and CDR2 is YNNKEL (reference sequence).

The V and J genes are TRBV7-9 and TRBJ2-4, with D uncertain. Trimming took off 2 bases at V and 0 bases at J, with 11 bases between the two ends. CDR3 length equals 16 residues. Germline CDR1 is SEHNR and CDR2 is FQNEAQ (reference sequence). The CDR3 sequence is CASSLPLGVAKNIQYF. CDR3 DNA: TGTGCCAGCAGCTTACCCCTCGGTGTAGCCAAAAACATTCAGTACTTC.

This clone was seen a single time. The chain joins TRBV7-6 to TRBJ2-1; 9 bases are shared with TRBD1. Losses at the gene ends were 0 bases for V and 7 bases for J; bases not matched to a gene: 4. The CDR3 has 15 amino acids. CDR1 and CDR2 from the germline V gene are SGHVS and FNYEAQ. CDR3 sequence: CASSLAQGAWNEQFF. The CDR3 DNA sequence: TGTGCCAGCAGCTTAGCACAGGGGGCTTGGAATGAGCAGTTCTTC.

The chain uses TRBV10-2 and TRBJ1-5, with 8 bases fitting TRBD1. The CDR3 is made up of 14 amino acids. The ends lost 5 bases at V and 7 bases at J; junction bases unmatched: 7. Looked up from germline, CDR1 is WSHSY and CDR2 is SAAADI. The CDR3 reads CASSQTGARQPQHF. The CDR3 DNA reads as TGCGCCAGCAGTCAGACAGGGGCGAGACAGCCCCAGCATTTT.

This clone was seen a handful of times. The rearrangement links TRBV5-1 to TRBJ1-5; 7 positions agree with TRBD1. This CDR3 region has 14 residues. CDR1 and CDR2 from the germline V gene are SGHRS and YFSETQ. With 4 bases clipped from V and 0 bases from J, the junction kept 1 base outside the gene matches. The CDR3, as DNA: TGCGCCAGCAGCACAGGGGATAGCAATCAGCCCCAGCATTTT. Its translation is CASSTGDSNQPQHF.

This clone was counted between two and nine times. The chain links TRBV9 to TRBJ1-4; D may be TRBD1 (5 bases). Germline loops: CDR1 SGDLS, CDR2 YYNGEE. The CDR3 extends over 16 amino acids. V was trimmed by 4 bases and J by 5 bases, leaving 18 bases between them. The CDR3 sequence: CASSPHGHPENEKLFF. The CDR3 DNA is TGTGCCAGCAGCCCGCACGGACACCCGGAGAATGAAAAACTGTTTTTT.

The CDR3 nucleotides are TGTGCCAGCAGTTTACTTCAGGCCCCAGAGACCCAGTACTTC. Its translation is CASSLLQAPETQYF. The genes are TRBV27 and TRBJ2-5, with D uncertain. Germline V CDR1 and CDR2: MNHEY, SMNVEV (reference sequence). This CDR3 spans 14 amino acids. V dropped 2 bases and J dropped 4 bases, with 11 bases sitting between them.

The chain employs TRBV30 and TRBJ2-5, with D possibly being TRBD1 (5 bases). Per germline, CDR1 GTSNPN and CDR2 SVGIG (reference sequence). The CDR3 totals 12 residues. V lost 3 bases and J lost 5, with 10 bases in between. The CDR3 region has the DNA TGTGCCTGGAGACCACAGGAGGAGACCCAGTACTTC. As protein: CAWRPQEETQYF.

The chain employs TRBV6-6 and TRBJ2-5; D uncertain. The CDR3 is made up of 11 amino acids. Germline lookup yields CDR1 MNHNY and CDR2 SVGAGI (reference sequence). V gave up 6 bases and J gave up 5 bases, with 7 bases separating them. As DNA, the CDR3 is TGTGCCAGCAGAACCGGGGAGACCCAGTACTTC. Amino acids: CASRTGETQYF.

This chain links TRBV29-1 with TRBJ2-2, with D hard to call. V was trimmed by 2 bases and J by 4 bases, leaving 8 bases between them. CDR1 SQVTM and CDR2 ANQGSEA come from the germline V gene. The CDR3 consists of 13 residues. The CDR3 nucleotides read TGCAGCGTTGAAAGCCCTGCCACCGGGGAGCTGTTTTTT. It translates to CSVESPATGELFF.

The chain is built from TRBV5-5 and TRBJ2-2; 9 nucleotides line up with TRBD1. Germline CDR1 SGHKS, CDR2 YYEKEE (reference sequence). J gave up 4 bases and V 0 bases, and 10 bases lay outside the gene matches. The CDR3 length is 18 residues. The CDR3 protein is CASSLGQGVLYSTGELFF. In DNA form, the CDR3 reads TGTGCCAGCAGCTTGGGACAGGGGGTTTTGTATAGCACCGGGGAGCTGTTTTTT.

V gene TRBV6-6 combines with J gene TRBJ2-1, with 9 bases lining up with TRBD2. CDR1 is MNHNY and CDR2 is SVGAGI in the germline V gene (reference sequence). Trimming took 4 bases from V and 3 from J; bases not matched to a gene: 7. The CDR3 extends over 16 amino acids. CDR3 nucleotides: TGTGCCAGCAGTTCTCTGGCGGGAGGGTACTACAATGAGCAGTTCTTC. Translated: CASSSLAGGYYNEQFF.

This clone was observed a single time. This chain uses TRBV19 with TRBJ1-1; a weak D match, TRBD1 (5 bases). Germline CDR1 is LNHDA and CDR2 is SQIVND (reference sequence). Trimming removed 7 bases from V and 1 base from J, with 16 bases in between. CDR3 length equals 15 residues. The CDR3 is CASKVEGAGNTEAFF. The DNA of the CDR3 is TGTGCCAGTAAGGTGGAAGGGGCCGGGAACACTGAAGCTTTCTTT.

This chain joins TRBV7-2 and TRBJ1-2; 7 nucleotides align to TRBD1. Per germline, CDR1 SGHTA and CDR2 FQGNSA. The CDR3 runs 13 residues. J was trimmed by 8 bases and V by 6 bases; bases with no gene match: 9. The CDR3 reads CASSQDRMGGYTF. The DNA for the CDR3 is TGTGCCAGCAGTCAGGACAGGATGGGAGGCTACACCTTC.